This TCR beta chain came from a study of blood T cell repertoires in COVID-19 (dated by TCRdb to 2020 to 2022). Broadly, across the study: Samples covering the acute and convalescent phases of COVID-19 were provided by collaborators in the United States, Italy and Spain. The prospective study material was composed of cDNA or gDNA derived from T cells, B-cell-depleted T cells, or PBMCs. Samples were obtained from the ongoing ImmuneRACE study (first 160 participants) and from over a thousand subjects provided by 6 global collaborators. The dataset comprised deeply sampled blood TCRbeta repertoires from subjects exposed to, actively infected with, or recovered from COVID-19. A de-identified subject ID, COVID-19 status, age in years and sex were almost always included in the sample metadata. Where available, HLA class I and class II types were obtained from metadata supplied by the sample provider rather than from assay-based typing. The repertoires were released in a freely available public database meant as a resource for research on the immune response to SARS-CoV-2.

Broader findings and caveats from the paper: Clinical and demographic metadata were provided uncurated, with the amount varying by source and participant.

Remarks on this clone: Its recognized antigen is unknown. No per-base quality is available; no much larger clone lies one base away.

Whole blood was collected in K2EDTA tubes by collaborating institutions according to the institutions' own protocols. For TCRbeta analysis, collaborator samples were shipped as frozen whole blood, as isolated PBMCs, or as DNA extracted from either sample type. The immunoSEQ Assay, a bias-controlled multiplex PCR, was used to amplify TCRbeta CDR3 regions from genomic DNA. On the study's bioinformatics: Within the assay, amplification of reference gene primers was used to estimate how many nucleated cells each sample contained. Sequence reads were collapsed and filtered to measure the absolute abundance of every unique TCRbeta CDR3 rearrangement. For each sample, productive Simpson clonality was calculated as the square root of Simpson's diversity index across productive rearrangements. Held by TCRdb, this immuneACCESS table contains in-frame sequences only and omits some clones. Under half of the omission traces to an unresolved V gene where checked; the cause of the rest is unknown. The V and J calls and the clone size are those of that table, but D and trimming were determined from the DNA. The sample contains about 240,000 clones, roughly 80% of them found a single time. The ten largest clones take up roughly 9.6% of the sample.

Sequenced: peripheral blood. The TCR originated in a woman aged 80 or over with acute or convalescent COVID-19.

The nucleotides read TGTGCCAGTAGTAAGGCAGGTGTGAACTATGGCTACACCTTC. The resulting protein is CASSKAGVNYGYTF. The sequence links TRBV19 to TRBJ1-2; no D gene call is confident. Its CDR3 holds 14 amino acids, cysteine through phenylalanine. The sequence is cut down to CDR3 DNA, 42 bases in frame from base 1. Reading the germline V gene (reference sequence) gives CDR1 LNHDA and CDR2 SQIVND. V is clipped by 4 bases and J by 2 bases, and the sequence between their germline boundaries is 11 bases long.